Shown below are 7 T cell receptor beta chains from a single sample sequenced in a study of patients and donors after allogeneic stem cell transplantation. Each CDR3 protein is one row after TCRdb ran MiXCR on the RT-PCR reads. The sample records more than 850,000 distinct CDR3 sequences, more than 15% being singletons. Sequenced material: blood, either unsorted or a sorted T cell fraction (not recorded which). Every receptor here comes from a human donor who was either an allogeneic HSCT recipient or a stem cell or donor lymphocyte infusion donor (not recorded which). It is not recorded whose cells these are; they may come from a transplant donor.

V is TRBV9 and J is TRBJ1-2, with D perhaps TRBD1 (5 bases). The V gene lost 3 bases and the J gene lost 5 bases, with 23 bases spanning the gap. The V gene's germline CDR1 is SGDLS and CDR2 YYNGEE. This CDR3 is 17 amino acids long. The chain's CDR3 is CASSESLNRDSRYGYTF. The CDR3 bases are TGTGCCAGCAGCGAGAGTTTAAACCGGGACTCCCGGTATGGCTACACCTTC. The entire variable domain, with the rest obtained from reference TRBV9 and TRBJ1-2, is as follows: DSGVTQTPKHLITATGQRVTLRCSPRSGDLSVYWYQQSLDQGLQFLIQYYNGEERAKGNILERFSAQQFPDLHSELNLSSLELGDSALYFCASSESLNRDSRYGYTFGSGTRLTVV.

This clonotype was counted a few times. V gene TRBV5-4 combines with J gene TRBJ2-1; 9 positions match TRBD2. Germline loops: CDR1 SGHNT, CDR2 YYREEE (reference sequence). CDR3 length: 15 residues. V lost 4 bases, J lost 3 bases, and 5 bases stayed unmatched. CDR3 nucleotide sequence: TGTGCCAGCAGCCGAGCGGGGGGTAACTACAATGAGCAGTTCTTC. It yields the protein CASSRAGGNYNEQFF.

The V and J genes are TRBV20-1 and TRBJ1-5; possibly TRBD1 for D (6 bases). Germline CDR1 DFQATT, CDR2 SNEGSKA (reference sequence). Trimming took 6 bases from V and 4 from J, leaving 19 bases between them. CDR3 length equals 15 residues. The CDR3 sequence is CSANTGSGFNQPQHF. CDR3 nucleotides: TGCAGTGCCAATACAGGGTCGGGGTTTAATCAGCCCCAGCATTTT.

This chain links TRBV4-1 with TRBJ2-7, with D uncertain. Looked up from germline, CDR1 is MGHRA and CDR2 is YSYEKL. V was clipped by 1 base and J by 0 bases, with 7 bases between them. The CDR3 is made up of 14 amino acids. In DNA, the CDR3 is TGCGCCAGCAGCCAAGCAATTTCCTCCTACGAGCAGTACTTC. Encoded protein: CASSQAISSYEQYF.

There are a few counts of this clonotype. The gene calls are TRBV25-1 and TRBJ2-5; 7 bases fit TRBD2. This CDR3 contains 13 residues. Germline V gene lookup returns CDR1 MGHDK and CDR2 SYGVNS. V shed 6 bases and J 5 bases; nucleotides not matched to a gene: 6. The chain's CDR3 is CASRRDYTETQYF. As DNA, the CDR3 is TGTGCCAGCAGGCGGGACTATACGGAGACCCAGTACTTC. Drawing the rest from reference TRBV25-1 and TRBJ2-5, the complete variable domain is EADIYQTPRYLVIGTGKKITLECSQTMGHDKMYWYQQDPGMELHLIHYSYGVNSTEKGDLSSESTVSRIRTEHFPLTLESARPSHTSQYLCASRRDYTETQYFGPGTRLLVL.

This clonotype came up many times. The chain uses TRBV12-3 or TRBV12-4 and TRBJ1-6; D uncertain. V lost 7 bases to trimming and J lost 0 bases, with 7 bases between them. This CDR3 has 14 residues. The CDR3 bases are TGTGCCAGCACCGCGAGCTCCTATAATTCACCCCTCCACTTT. It yields the protein CASTASSYNSPLHF.

This clonotype was seen a handful of times. The rearrangement uses TRBV12-3 or TRBV12-4 and TRBJ1-1; D is perhaps TRBD1 (5 bases). The CDR3 loop spans 14 amino acids. Trimming shortened V by 3 bases and J by 6 bases, and 14 bases separated the two germline ends. CDR3 DNA sequence: TGTGCCAGCAGTTTCCCAGGGTTATCCGCTGAAGCTTTCTTT. Encoded protein: CASSFPGLSAEAFF.